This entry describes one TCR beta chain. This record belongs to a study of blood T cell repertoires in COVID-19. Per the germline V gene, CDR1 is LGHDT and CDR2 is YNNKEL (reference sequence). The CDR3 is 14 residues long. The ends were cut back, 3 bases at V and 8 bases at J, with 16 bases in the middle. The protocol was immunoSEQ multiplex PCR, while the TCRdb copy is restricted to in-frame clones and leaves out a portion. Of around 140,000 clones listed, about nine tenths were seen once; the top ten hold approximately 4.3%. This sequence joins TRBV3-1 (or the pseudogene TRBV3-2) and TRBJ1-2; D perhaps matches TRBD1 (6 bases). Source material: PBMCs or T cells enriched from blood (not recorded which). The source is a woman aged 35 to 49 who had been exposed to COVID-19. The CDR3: CASSHRTDDVGYTF. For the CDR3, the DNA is TGTGCCAGCAGCCACCGGACAGACGATGTGGGCTACACCTTC.